A single sample is the source of the 5 T cell receptor beta chains below, sequenced in a study of blood T cell repertoires in COVID-19. Clones were read by immunoSEQ multiplex PCR, and TCRdb kept only the in-frame ones, dropping some. The sample lists 110,000 or so clones, 70% to 90% occurring once. What was sequenced was peripheral blood. Receptors were obtained from a middle-aged man with acute or convalescent COVID-19.

In this sample, this clone turned up a few times. V and J are TRBV7-8 and TRBJ2-7; D is possibly TRBD2 (5 bases). CDR1 and CDR2 from the germline V gene are SGHVS and FQNEAQ. The CDR3 sequence is 15 residues long. V shed 5 bases and J shed 0 bases, with 14 bases lying between them. The CDR3 loop is CASSPLALASYEQYF. CDR3 nucleotides: TGTGCCAGCAGCCCACTCGCGCTAGCCTCCTACGAGCAGTACTTC.

The chain has TRBV6-5 and TRBJ2-4; D possibly corresponds to TRBD2 (6 bases). This CDR3 is built from 14 residues. Germline assignment: CDR1 MNHEY and CDR2 SVGAGI. Trimming pared 4 bases from V and 2 bases from J, leaving 9 bases between. The CDR3 DNA reads TGTGCCAGCAGTTTAGGAGGGTCCAAAAACATTCAGTACTTC. Translating it yields CASSLGGSKNIQYF.

This sequence joins TRBV12-5 and TRBJ1-5; D not resolved. The germline gives CDR1 LGHNT, CDR2 FRNRAP. The CDR3 extends over 17 amino acids. Trimming shortened V by 0 bases and J by 0 bases, and 12 bases separated the two germline ends. The CDR3 region has the DNA TGTGCTAGTGGTTTGGTCCGCCAGGCTTATAGCAATCAGCCCCAGCATTTT. The encoded protein is CASGLVRQAYSNQPQHF.

The V and J genes are TRBV23-1 and TRBJ2-3, with D possibly being TRBD1 (5 bases). Being an ORF, TRBV23-1 has a function that is uncertain. Trimming cost V 0 bases and J 4 bases, with 17 bases left between them. The CDR3 loop spans 17 amino acids. CDR3 sequence: CASSQSWGPKGPDTQYF. The CDR3 region has the DNA TGCGCCAGCAGTCAATCGTGGGGCCCTAAGGGTCCAGATACGCAGTATTTT.

The rearrangement links TRBV5-1 to TRBJ2-5; 7 bases are shared with TRBD2. Trimming at V came to 7 bases and at J to 4 bases, leaving 10 bases not matched to a gene. The CDR3 loop spans 14 amino acids. Germline V gene sequence: CDR1 SGHRS, CDR2 YFSETQ. CDR3 region: CASLPGGASETQYF. CDR3 nucleotides: TGCGCCAGCCTCCCGGGGGGTGCATCAGAGACCCAGTACTTC.